What follows are 17 T cell receptor beta chains derived from one specimen sequenced in a study of blood T cell repertoires in COVID-19 (dated by TCRdb to about 2020). Library preparation used the immunoSEQ multiplex PCR assay. TCRdb re-hosts the immuneACCESS table, in-frame sequences only. Its copies lack some clones; in the studies checked, an unresolved V gene accounts for under half of them, and the cause for the rest is not known. Counted in this sample were around 190,000 clones; roughly 82% of them appeared once. The ten largest clones add up to roughly an eighth of the sample. Sequenced material: peripheral blood. The receptors come from a human donor in a cohort sampled during active COVID-19.

This chain connects TRBV18 to TRBJ2-3, with 12 bases lining up with TRBD2. The CDR3 totals 16 residues. After removal of 2 bases from V and 0 bases from J, the junction contained 0 bases not matched to a gene. Germline CDR1 and CDR2: KGHSH and LQKENI. The CDR3 DNA reads TGTGCCAGCTCACCAGGGACTAGCGGGAGCACAGATACGCAGTATTTT. It specifies CASSPGTSGSTDTQYF.

The chain carries TRBV9 and TRBJ2-7; 10 bases are a match to TRBD2. The V segment lost 1 base and the J segment 4 bases; nucleotides outside the gene matches: 5. This CDR3 has 15 residues. Germline loops: CDR1 SGDLS, CDR2 YYNGEE. DNA of the CDR3: TGTGCCAGCAGCGTATCTCCAGCGGGAGGGTACGAGCAGTACTTC. Its protein product is CASSVSPAGGYEQYF. The full variable domain, its missing parts supplied by reference TRBV9 and TRBJ2-7, is DSGVTQTPKHLITATGQRVTLRCSPRSGDLSVYWYQQSLDQGLQFLIQYYNGEERAKGNILERFSAQQFPDLHSELNLSSLELGDSALYFCASSVSPAGGYEQYFGPGTRLTVT.

This clone appeared a few times. Written as DNA, the CDR3 is TGTGCCAGCTCACCTAGAGGGAACACGAACACCGGGGAGCTGTTTTTT. Encoded protein: CASSPRGNTNTGELFF. The chain carries TRBV18 and TRBJ2-2; tentative D call: TRBD2 (5 bases). The CDR3 runs to 16 residues. CDR1 and CDR2 from the germline V gene are KGHSH and LQKENI. V gave up 3 bases and J gave up 0 bases, with 11 bases separating them.

This chain uses TRBV27 with TRBJ2-7, with D possibly matching TRBD1 (5 bases). This CDR3 has 15 amino acids. V was cut by 2 bases and J by 1 base, with 12 bases left in between. Germline V gives CDR1 MNHEY, CDR2 SMNVEV (reference sequence). The CDR3 DNA is TGTGCCAGCAGTTTAAGAGCGACAGTATCCTACGAGCAGTACTTC. Protein: CASSLRATVSYEQYF.

The V gene is TRBV5-1, the J gene TRBJ2-7, with 12 bases that match TRBD1. V shed 0 bases, J shed 6 bases, and the junction held 7 bases outside the gene matches. The CDR3 spans 16 residues. Germline V gene lookup returns CDR1 SGHRS and CDR2 YFSETQ. The CDR3 nucleotides are TGCGCCAGCAGCTTGGCTCCCGGGACAGGGGGCATCGAGCAGTACTTC. It specifies CASSLAPGTGGIEQYF.

This chain connects TRBV18 to TRBJ1-4, with D possibly being TRBD1 (6 bases). Trimming shortened V by 5 bases and J by 0 bases, and 13 bases separated the two germline ends. Germline V lookup: CDR1 KGHSH, CDR2 LQKENI. The CDR3 is 16 residues long. The CDR3 DNA is TGTGCCAGCTCAACCGGACAGTCCACAACTAATGAAAAACTGTTTTTT. This gives the protein CASSTGQSTTNEKLFF.

This clone was seen a few times. The V gene is TRBV6-6, the J gene TRBJ2-7; D may be TRBD2 (6 bases). CDR1 MNHNY and CDR2 SVGAGI come from the germline V gene (reference sequence). This CDR3 is 12 amino acids long. V was pared by 2 bases and J by 6 bases, with 8 bases between. The CDR3: CASSYGGIEQYF. The CDR3 region has the DNA TGTGCCAGCAGTTACGGGGGGATCGAGCAGTACTTC.

The rearrangement links TRBV18 to TRBJ1-5, with TRBD1 matching 10 bases. CDR3 size: 16 residues. Germline V gene sequence: CDR1 KGHSH, CDR2 LQKENI. Germline trimming cut 4 bases from V and 0 bases from J; bases unmatched to any gene: 3. The CDR3 coding sequence is TGTGCCAGCTCACGTGGACAGGGGGATAGCAATCAGCCCCAGCATTTT. Translated, it gives CASSRGQGDSNQPQHF. The whole variable domain, filled in from reference TRBV18 and TRBJ1-5, reads NAGVMQNPRHLVRRRGQEARLRCSPMKGHSHVYWYRQLPEEGLKFMVYLQKENIIDESGMPKERFSAEFPKEGPSILRIQQVVRGDSAAYFCASSRGQGDSNQPQHFGDGTRLSIL.

This chain joins TRBV12-1 and TRBJ2-7; the table gives TRBD1 as D, unverified against the DNA. TRBV12-1 is a documented pseudogene. The CDR3 extends over 17 amino acids. The CDR3 nucleotides are TGTGCCAGCACAGCTTTCTATGAGAACAGGAGCTCCTACGAGCAGTACTTC. It is translated as CASTAFYENRSSYEQYF.

This chain uses TRBV11-2 with TRBJ2-1, with 11 bases matching TRBD2. Looked up from germline, CDR1 is SGHAT and CDR2 is FQNNGV. The junction had 3 bases not matched to a gene; V was cut back by 1 base and J by 1 base. The CDR3 is 17 residues long. CDR3 in DNA: TGTGCCAGCAGCTTAGGTAGCGGGAGGGTTTCCTACAATGAGCAGTTCTTC. This translates into CASSLGSGRVSYNEQFF.

The rearrangement joins TRBV9 to TRBJ2-3, with 13 bases fitting TRBD2. The CDR3 length is 17 residues. Per germline, CDR1 SGDLS and CDR2 YYNGEE. The trim removed 4 bases at V and 4 bases at J, leaving 9 bases unmatched. CDR3 protein: CASSLPGTSGIADTQYF. The CDR3 nucleotides read TGTGCCAGCAGCCTCCCAGGGACTAGCGGGATTGCAGATACGCAGTATTTT.

The chain has TRBV18 and TRBJ2-7; TRBD2 matches 9 bases. V lost 4 bases, J lost 4 bases, and 8 bases stayed unmatched. Germline V gene lookup returns CDR1 KGHSH and CDR2 LQKENI. The CDR3 contains 15 residues. The CDR3 sequence: CASSLLAGGTYEQYF. The CDR3 nucleotides are TGTGCCAGCTCACTTCTGGCGGGAGGGACTTACGAGCAGTACTTC. The whole variable domain, filled in from reference TRBV18 and TRBJ2-7, reads NAGVMQNPRHLVRRRGQEARLRCSPMKGHSHVYWYRQLPEEGLKFMVYLQKENIIDESGMPKERFSAEFPKEGPSILRIQQVVRGDSAAYFCASSLLAGGTYEQYFGPGTRLTVT.

The V call is TRBV11-3, the J call TRBJ2-1, with 9 bases aligning to TRBD2. The CDR3 runs to 15 residues. Germline V CDR1 and CDR2: SGHNT, YENEEA. After removal of 3 bases from V and 2 bases from J, the junction contained 2 bases not matched to a gene. CDR3 sequence reads: CASSFGLATYNEQFF. CDR3 nucleotides: TGTGCCAGCAGCTTCGGACTAGCGACCTACAATGAGCAGTTCTTC.

To note about this clone: Other DNA sequences of this sample code for an identical CDR3. This chain uses TRBV27 with TRBJ1-6; no firm D call. The CDR3 extends over 14 amino acids. Trimming took off 3 bases at V and 0 bases at J, with 3 bases between the two ends. CDR1 is MNHEY, CDR2 SMNVEV, per germline (reference sequence). The CDR3 DNA is TGTGCCAGCAGTTTGCGCTCCTATAATTCACCCCTCCACTTT. Its protein is CASSLRSYNSPLHF.

Only a few counts were recorded for this clone. The V gene is TRBV5-4, the J gene TRBJ1-5; 8 bases are shared with TRBD1. Germline CDR1 is SGHNT and CDR2 is YYREEE (reference sequence). Losses at the gene ends were 4 bases for V and 0 bases for J; bases not matched to a gene: 3. The length of the CDR3 is 15 residues. The CDR3 loop is CASSQTGDSNQPQHF. CDR3 in DNA: TGTGCCAGCAGCCAGACAGGGGATAGCAATCAGCCCCAGCATTTT.

The chain uses TRBV2 and TRBJ2-1; 11 bases agree with TRBD2. Germline CDR1 and CDR2: SNHLY and FYNNEI. Trimming at V came to 7 bases and at J to 6 bases, leaving 5 bases not matched to a gene. The length of the CDR3 is 14 residues. Written as DNA, the CDR3 is TGTGCCAGCACCATAGCGGGAGGGTCCAATGAGCAGTTCTTC. Translating gives CASTIAGGSNEQFF.

This sequence joins TRBV4-1 and TRBJ2-7, with D possibly being TRBD1 (5 bases). With 1 base removed from V and 0 bases from J, the gap between germline ends came to 13 bases. CDR3 length equals 16 residues. CDR1 is MGHRA and CDR2 is YSYEKL in the germline V gene. In nucleotides, the CDR3 is TGCGCCAGCAGCCAAGCGGACACCCCTAGCTCCTACGAGCAGTACTTC. Its translation: CASSQADTPSSYEQYF.